One sample yielded the 3 T cell receptor beta chains listed below, sequenced in a study of blood T cell repertoires in COVID-19. The method was immunoSEQ multiplex PCR; TCRdb's version includes in-frame clones alone and lacks a portion of them. The table has around 150,000 clones, more than 75% seen once. Input material: peripheral blood. Every receptor here comes from a woman aged 70-85 years with COVID-19, enrolled during active disease.

This chain uses TRBV18 with TRBJ2-3; 9 nucleotides align to TRBD2. Germline trimming cut 3 bases from V and 2 bases from J; bases unmatched to any gene: 9. Germline V lookup: CDR1 KGHSH, CDR2 LQKENI. The CDR3 covers 17 residues. The CDR3 DNA sequence: TGTGCCAGCTCACCCATTGTAGCGGGGGTCTCCACAGATACGCAGTATTTT. Its protein product is CASSPIVAGVSTDTQYF.

This chain uses TRBV19 with TRBJ2-7; TRBD1 matches at 11 bases. Germline V lookup: CDR1 LNHDA, CDR2 SQIVND (reference sequence). CDR3 size: 14 residues. With V trimmed by 3 bases and J by 4 bases, 2 bases remained unmatched. The CDR3 coding sequence is TGTGCCAGTAGTATGGACAGGGGGCTTTACGAGCAGTACTTC. This translates into CASSMDRGLYEQYF.

The chain couples TRBV30 to TRBJ1-2, with 9 bases matching TRBD1. Germline V lookup: CDR1 GTSNPN, CDR2 SVGIG (reference sequence). Trimming took 4 bases from V and 4 from J; bases not matched to a gene: 4. The CDR3 runs to 13 residues. CDR3 bases: TGTGCCTGGAAACAGGGGGCGGGCTATGGCTACACCTTC. Protein product: CAWKQGAGYGYTF.